This TCR beta chain emerged from a study of cytomegalovirus exposure and HLA in healthy donors. Across the study: The use of the same platform for the 100 to 150 validation repertoires and the roughly 700 first-cohort repertoires was reported by a later analysis. Whole-study findings and limits: In the 120 or so validation repertoires, just under 95% of cluster scores exceeded 0, per a later analysis. A few chains linked to CMV were shown in vitro to be specific for CMV antigens.

The validation cohort, a group of around 130 subjects, included the donors and was separate from the roughly 670-subject first cohort. About this clone: Its antigen remains unidentified.

Germline V gene sequence: CDR1 SGHAT, CDR2 FQDESV (reference sequence). CDR3 length equals 16 residues. V lost 5 bases, J lost 0 bases, and 14 bases lay in between. The method was immunoSEQ multiplex PCR; TCRdb's version includes in-frame clones alone and lacks a portion of them. The data hold 220,000 or so clones, with approximately 82% observed a single time. The origin of this receptor is a woman between 18 and 29 years old in good health and CMV-seronegative. This chain connects TRBV11-1 to TRBJ2-4, with D possibly TRBD1 on 6 matching bases. Sequencing used PBMCs. The CDR3 here is CASSPGAGKAKNIQYF. DNA for the CDR3: TGTGCCAGCAGCCCAGGGGCAGGGAAAGCCAAAAACATTCAGTACTTC.